The 8 T cell receptor beta chains in this list originate from one sample, sequenced in a study of cytomegalovirus exposure and HLA in healthy donors. PCR used 60 Vbeta primers and 13 Jbeta primers. Method: immunoSEQ multiplex PCR; TCRdb's copy keeps in-frame clones and lacks some. This sample has more than 110,000 clones, with roughly 77% found just once. Sequencing was carried out using PBMCs. All receptors come from a female donor in good health and CMV-seronegative.

This clone came up once. The chain couples TRBV27 to TRBJ1-5; D gene uncertain. Germline CDR1 MNHEY, CDR2 SMNVEV (reference sequence). The ends were cut back, 0 bases at V and 4 bases at J, with 10 bases in the middle. The CDR3 spans 15 residues. The CDR3 nucleotides read TGTGCCAGCAGTTTATCGCGGACGGGGAATCAGCCCCAGCATTTT. It specifies CASSLSRTGNQPQHF.

The chain combines TRBV9 with TRBJ1-1; D possibly corresponds to TRBD1 (6 bases). From germline, CDR1 is SGDLS and CDR2 YYNGEE. Between the trimmed V and J ends, which lost 0 bases and 4 bases, there was a span of 16 bases. The CDR3 contains 16 residues. CDR3 sequence: CASSVGMGAGGTEAFF. As DNA, the CDR3 is TGTGCCAGCAGCGTAGGCATGGGGGCCGGTGGCACTGAAGCTTTCTTT.

This clone was seen a single time. This sequence joins TRBV7-9 and TRBJ1-1; D is uncertain. The CDR3 has 13 residues. The germline V gene has CDR1 SEHNR and CDR2 FQNEAQ (reference sequence). Deletions cut 3 bases from V and 1 base from J, with 6 bases between. The CDR3 sequence is CASSFSGNTEAFF. CDR3 in DNA: TGTGCCAGCAGCTTTTCCGGGAACACTGAAGCTTTCTTT.

About this clone itself: Other DNA sequences of this sample code for an identical CDR3. The chain carries TRBV9 and TRBJ2-1; D is possibly TRBD2 (5 bases). V lost 1 base and J 1 base, leaving 9 bases between the germline ends. The CDR3 consists of 15 residues. Looked up from germline, CDR1 is SGDLS and CDR2 is YYNGEE. Here the CDR3 DNA reads TGTGCCAGCAGCGTATCGGGAACATCCTACAATGAGCAGTTCTTC. Translation gives CASSVSGTSYNEQFF.

This clone was recorded only once. The chain is built from TRBV5-1 and TRBJ1-1, with TRBD1 as a possible D gene (5 bases). Germline V gene sequence: CDR1 SGHRS, CDR2 YFSETQ. The CDR3 has 15 amino acids. The V end was cut by 4 bases, the J end by 2 bases, with 15 bases between. The CDR3 reads CASSPAQGINTEAFF. In DNA, the CDR3 is TGCGCCAGCAGCCCGGCCCAGGGCATTAACACTGAAGCTTTCTTT.

This clone was recorded a few times. This chain links TRBV2 with TRBJ1-4; D unresolved. The V gene's germline CDR1 is SNHLY and CDR2 FYNNEI. CDR3 length: 12 residues. Trimming stripped 6 bases from V and 5 bases from J, with 7 bases between. The CDR3 is CASRQTNEKLFF. Here the CDR3 DNA reads TGTGCCAGCAGACAGACAAATGAAAAACTGTTTTTT.

V is TRBV27 and J is TRBJ2-3, with 12 positions matching TRBD2. The CDR3 runs to 16 residues. Per the germline V gene, CDR1 is MNHEY and CDR2 is SMNVEV (reference sequence). The V segment lost 5 bases and the J segment 4 bases; nucleotides outside the gene matches: 7. The CDR3 DNA is TGTGCCAGCAGTGCCCCTAGCGGGGGGGCCTCAGATACGCAGTATTTT. Its protein is CASSAPSGGASDTQYF.

The chain recombines TRBV30 with TRBJ1-4; TRBD1 aligns across 9 bases. Germline CDR1 reads GTSNPN; CDR2 reads SVGIG (reference sequence). V shed 5 bases, J shed 6 bases, and the junction held 4 bases outside the gene matches. This CDR3 spans 13 amino acids. CDR3 residues: CAWGRDRDEKLFF. CDR3 sequence (DNA): TGTGCCTGGGGCAGGGACAGGGATGAAAAACTGTTTTTT. The full variable domain, completed using reference TRBV30 and TRBJ1-4, is SQTIHQWPATLVQPVGSPLSLECTVEGTSNPNLYWYRQAAGRGLQLLFYSVGIGQISSEVPQNLSASRPQDRQFILSSKKLLLSDSGFYLCAWGRDRDEKLFFGSGTQLSVL.